This passage covers 16 T cell receptor beta chains from one sample sequenced in a study of T cell responses to AZD1222 COVID-19 vaccine. Repertoires were generated with immunoSEQ multiplex PCR, while TCRdb's copy carries only in-frame clones and drops some. The data contain 150,000 to 200,000 clones, 87% of them seen just once; the ten biggest clones take up approximately 2.7%. Material: peripheral blood, obtained on day 0 of MenACWY control vaccination. The source of these receptors is an adult in good health.

This rearrangement joins TRBV7-8 to TRBJ2-5; TRBD1 matches 12 bases. CDR1 SGHVS and CDR2 FQNEAQ come from the germline V gene. Trimming removed 0 bases from V and 4 bases from J; junction bases left unmatched: 9. The CDR3 consists of 18 residues. The CDR3: CASSLARPGQGARETQYF. The CDR3 DNA is TGTGCCAGCAGCTTAGCACGACCGGGACAGGGGGCGAGAGAGACCCAGTACTTC.

The rearrangement joins TRBV18 to TRBJ1-1; 7 bases match TRBD1. The germline V gene encodes CDR1 KGHSH and CDR2 LQKENI. V shed 1 base and J 5 bases; nucleotides not matched to a gene: 4. The CDR3 spans 14 residues. CDR3 sequence reads: CASSPQGARTEAFF. Here the CDR3 DNA reads TGTGCCAGCTCACCACAGGGGGCTCGGACTGAAGCTTTCTTT.

J is TRBJ2-5 and V is TRBV7-2; 7 nucleotides line up with TRBD1. The CDR3 runs 17 residues. Germline V gene sequence: CDR1 SGHTA, CDR2 FQGNSA. V was clipped by 0 bases and J by 5 bases; unmatched bases: 12. DNA for the CDR3: TGTGCCAGCAGCTTAGCGGGGGCAGGGGGTGGTCGGGAGACCCAGTACTTC. Translating gives CASSLAGAGGGRETQYF. Combining the CDR3 with reference TRBV7-2 and TRBJ2-5 gives the whole variable domain GAGVSQSPSNKVTEKGKDVELRCDPISGHTALYWYRQSLGQGLEFLIYFQGNSAPDKSGLPSDRFSAERTGGSVSTLTIQRTQQEDSAVYLCASSLAGAGGGRETQYFGPGTRLLVL.

In DNA, the CDR3 is TGTGCCAGCAGCCGTAGGGGCTGGGAGCTAGCGGCCACGGCCGGGGAGCTGTTTTTT. Translated: CASSRRGWELAATAGELFF. The chain has TRBV3-1 (or the pseudogene TRBV3-2) and TRBJ2-2; 7 bases match TRBD2. CDR1 and CDR2 from the germline V gene are LGHDT and YNNKEL (reference sequence). This CDR3 has 19 amino acids. Losses at the gene ends were 4 bases for V and 6 bases for J; bases not matched to a gene: 20.

This chain links TRBV18 with TRBJ1-1; the match to TRBD1 covers 7 bases. The CDR3 loop spans 15 amino acids. J was trimmed by 1 base and V by 3 bases; bases with no gene match: 5. Germline assignment: CDR1 KGHSH and CDR2 LQKENI. CDR3 protein: CASSPRQGQNTEAFF. The CDR3 DNA sequence: TGTGCCAGCTCACCTCGACAGGGCCAGAACACTGAAGCTTTCTTT.

The genes are TRBV3-1 (or the pseudogene TRBV3-2) and TRBJ2-2, with 10 bases lining up with TRBD2. CDR3 size: 16 residues. J was trimmed by 5 bases and V by 5 bases; bases with no gene match: 8. The germline V gene has CDR1 LGHDT and CDR2 YNNKEL (reference sequence). Written as DNA, the CDR3 is TGTGCCAGCAGCTACCAAGCGGGGGGGCCGACCGGGGAGCTGTTTTTT. Amino acid sequence: CASSYQAGGPTGELFF.

The rearrangement links TRBV3-1 (or the pseudogene TRBV3-2) to TRBJ1-5; maybe TRBD1 (5 bases). CDR3 length: 13 amino acids. Germline CDR1 reads LGHDT; CDR2 reads YNNKEL (reference sequence). V lost 4 bases and J lost 5, with 9 bases in between. The CDR3 DNA reads TGTGCCAGCAGCCGACAGCCAGATCAGCCCCAGCATTTT. It encodes CASSRQPDQPQHF.

This clone was found a few times. The chain is built from TRBV4-2 and TRBJ2-1, with D perhaps being TRBD1 or TRBD2 (6 bases each). Germline CDR1 is LGHNA and CDR2 is YNFKEQ. V was trimmed by 0 bases and J by 4 bases, leaving 16 bases between them. The CDR3 covers 17 residues. In nucleotides, the CDR3 is TGTGCCAGCAGCCAAGAATGGGGGGCCGGATATTACAATGAGCAGTTCTTC. It encodes CASSQEWGAGYYNEQFF.

CDR3 bases: TGTGCCAGCAGCTTACCGAGACACTACACCTCTGGAAACACCATATATTTT. Protein product: CASSLPRHYTSGNTIYF. The gene calls are TRBV7-6 and TRBJ1-3; no firm D call. The CDR3 has 17 residues. The ends were cut back, 2 bases at V and 0 bases at J, with 14 bases in the middle. In germline, CDR1 is SGHVS, CDR2 FNYEAQ.

The chain couples TRBV2 to TRBJ1-2; no firm D call. Germline lookup yields CDR1 SNHLY and CDR2 FYNNEI. Trimming left V 5 bases short and J 4 bases short, with 14 bases between. The CDR3 extends over 14 amino acids. The CDR3: CASSPGRRIYGYTF. The CDR3 DNA reads as TGTGCCAGCAGTCCGGGCCGGAGGATCTATGGCTACACCTTC.

This chain links TRBV4-2 with TRBJ1-1; perhaps TRBD1 as D (6 bases). Germline V gene sequence: CDR1 LGHNA, CDR2 YNFKEQ. The CDR3 loop spans 13 amino acids. With 3 bases removed from V and 2 bases from J, the gap between germline ends came to 7 bases. CDR3 nucleotides: TGTGCCAGCAGCCAGGGACAAAACACTGAAGCTTTCTTT. Its protein is CASSQGQNTEAFF.

V usage is TRBV30 and J usage is TRBJ2-3; tentatively, D is TRBD2 (6 bases). Trimming took off 5 bases at V and 7 bases at J, with 10 bases between the two ends. This CDR3 is 11 amino acids long. Per germline, CDR1 GTSNPN and CDR2 SVGIG (reference sequence). Here the CDR3 reads CAWSAGNTQYF. CDR3 bases: TGTGCCTGGTCCGCGGGGAATACGCAGTATTTT.

The chain carries TRBV28 and TRBJ1-5, with TRBD1 matching over 10 bases. This CDR3 spans 18 amino acids. Germline V gene data show CDR1 as MDHEN and CDR2 as SYDVKM. Germline trimming cut 3 bases from V and 0 bases from J; bases unmatched to any gene: 8. Written as DNA, the CDR3 is TGTGCCAGCAGTTTGGGGACAGGGGACCTTTATAGCAATCAGCCCCAGCATTTT. Amino acid sequence: CASSLGTGDLYSNQPQHF.

This clone was seen a few times. CDR3 loop: CASSSGQGVPNEKLFF. CDR3 nucleotides: TGCGCCAGCAGCTCCGGACAGGGGGTACCTAATGAAAAACTGTTTTTT. This sequence joins TRBV5-1 and TRBJ1-4, with 10 nucleotides matching TRBD1. CDR3 length: 16 amino acids. Germline V lookup: CDR1 SGHRS, CDR2 YFSETQ. V lost 3 bases to trimming and J lost 3 bases; unmatched junction nucleotides: 5.

V and J are TRBV19 and TRBJ1-5, with a possible D match to TRBD1 (5 bases). The CDR3 is made up of 15 amino acids. Germline CDR1 LNHDA, CDR2 SQIVND (reference sequence). V gave up 2 bases and J gave up 1 base, with 9 bases separating them. In DNA, the CDR3 is TGTGCCAGTAGTATAAACAGGAGGAGCAATCAGCCCCAGCATTTT. Translated: CASSINRRSNQPQHF. Based on the CDR3 plus reference TRBV19 and TRBJ1-5, the full variable domain is DGGITQSPKYLFRKEGQNVTLSCEQNLNHDAMYWYRQDPGQGLRLIYYSQIVNDFQKGDIAEGYSVSREKKESFPLTVTSAQKNPTAFYLCASSINRRSNQPQHFGDGTRLSIL.

The chain has TRBV7-8 and TRBJ1-2; D is unclear. This CDR3 region has 13 residues. V lost 3 bases to trimming and J lost 4 bases, with 9 bases between them. CDR1 SGHVS and CDR2 FQNEAQ come from the germline V gene. The CDR3: CASSFEDGYGYTF. CDR3 DNA sequence: TGTGCCAGCAGCTTCGAGGACGGCTATGGCTACACCTTC.